This T cell receptor (beta chain) appears in the sequencing data of a study of beta chain features in type 1 diabetes. TCRB transcripts that were expressed got sequenced, as all of the isolated RNA had been reverse transcribed. Assay used: immunoSEQ multiplex PCR; TCRdb lists only in-frame clones, some missing. The table lists 900,000 or so clones, roughly 16% of them singletons. All of the sorted populations showed purity greater than 98%. V gave up 0 bases and J gave up 6 bases, with 11 bases separating them. Germline V gene sequence: CDR1 SGDLS, CDR2 YYNGEE. CDR3 length equals 14 residues. Findings and limits, study-wide: Fewer insertions but more deletions were seen at VDJ junctions in type 1 diabetes patients. Whether HLA type influences TCRB rearrangement remained unresolved here. Shorter TCRB CDR3s, moderately but significantly so, were found in Type 1 diabetes patients in all four CD4+ subsets.

On this clone: Its antigen is as yet unknown.

The source is a woman aged 18-29 years in good health. Sequencing was carried out using naive CD4+ T cells from blood. This sequence joins TRBV9 and TRBJ2-3; D call uncertain. In DNA form, the CDR3 reads TGTGCCAGCAGCGTAGTGTCTAGTTCGGATACGCAGTATTTT. The encoded protein is CASSVVSSSDTQYF. Full variable domain (outside the CDR3, taken from reference TRBV9 and TRBJ2-3): DSGVTQTPKHLITATGQRVTLRCSPRSGDLSVYWYQQSLDQGLQFLIQYYNGEERAKGNILERFSAQQFPDLHSELNLSSLELGDSALYFCASSVVSSSDTQYFGPGTRLTVL.